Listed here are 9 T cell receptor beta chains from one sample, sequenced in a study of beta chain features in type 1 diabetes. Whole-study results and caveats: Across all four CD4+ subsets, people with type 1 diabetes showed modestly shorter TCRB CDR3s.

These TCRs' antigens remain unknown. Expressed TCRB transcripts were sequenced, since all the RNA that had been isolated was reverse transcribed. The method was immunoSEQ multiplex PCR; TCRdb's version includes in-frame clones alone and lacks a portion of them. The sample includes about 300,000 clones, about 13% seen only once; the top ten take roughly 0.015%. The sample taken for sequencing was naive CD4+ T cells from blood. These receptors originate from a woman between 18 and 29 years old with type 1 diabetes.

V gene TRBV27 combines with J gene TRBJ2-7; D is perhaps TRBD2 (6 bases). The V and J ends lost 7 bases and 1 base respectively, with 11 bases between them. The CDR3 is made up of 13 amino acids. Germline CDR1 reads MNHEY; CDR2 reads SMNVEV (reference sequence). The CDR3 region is CASTPRESYEQYV. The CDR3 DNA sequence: TGTGCCAGCACCCCCCGGGAGTCCTACGAGCAGTACGTC.

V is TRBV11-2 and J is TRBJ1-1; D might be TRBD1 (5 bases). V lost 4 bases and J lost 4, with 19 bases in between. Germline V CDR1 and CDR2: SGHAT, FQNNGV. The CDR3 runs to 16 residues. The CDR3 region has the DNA TGTGCCAGCAGCTCAGATGCAGGGAATTGGGTCACTGAAGCTTTCTTT. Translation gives CASSSDAGNWVTEAFF.

CDR3 amino acids: CAISGGETQYF. The CDR3 coding sequence is TGTGCCATCAGTGGAGGGGAGACCCAGTACTTC. This sequence joins TRBV10-3 and TRBJ2-5; the D gene is possibly TRBD2 (5 bases). Trimming left V 4 bases short and J 5 bases short, with 5 bases between. The CDR3 length is 11 residues. Germline V gives CDR1 ENHRY, CDR2 SYGVKD.

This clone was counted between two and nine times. CDR3 sequence reads: CASSRDRTDTQYF. The CDR3 nucleotides are TGTGCCAGCAGCCGGGACAGAACAGATACGCAGTATTTT. The V call is TRBV5-4, the J call TRBJ2-3; 7 positions match TRBD1. CDR3 length: 13 amino acids. The germline V gene encodes CDR1 SGHNT and CDR2 YYREEE (reference sequence). Trimming took 4 bases from V and 3 from J; bases not matched to a gene: 2.

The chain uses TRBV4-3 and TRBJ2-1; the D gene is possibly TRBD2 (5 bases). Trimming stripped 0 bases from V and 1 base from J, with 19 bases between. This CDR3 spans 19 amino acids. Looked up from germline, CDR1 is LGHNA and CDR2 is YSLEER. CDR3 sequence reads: CASSQDPPQAAGSYNEQFF. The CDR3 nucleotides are TGCGCCAGCAGCCAAGATCCCCCTCAGGCCGCGGGTTCCTACAATGAGCAGTTCTTC.

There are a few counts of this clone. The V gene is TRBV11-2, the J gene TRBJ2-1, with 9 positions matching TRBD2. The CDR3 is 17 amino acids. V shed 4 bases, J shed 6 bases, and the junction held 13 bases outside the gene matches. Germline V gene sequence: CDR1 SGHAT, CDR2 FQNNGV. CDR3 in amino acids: CASSSIRGGREFNEQFF. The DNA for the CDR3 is TGTGCCAGCAGCTCGATCCGAGGCGGGAGGGAATTCAATGAGCAGTTCTTC.

The CDR3 DNA reads as TGTGCCAGTAGGGGATACCGGGACTCATACTACGAGCAGTACTTC. This gives the protein CASRGYRDSYYEQYF. The rearrangement links TRBV19 to TRBJ2-7, with D possibly being TRBD2 (6 bases). V was clipped by 6 bases and J by 3 bases, with 18 bases between them. The CDR3 runs to 15 residues. Germline V gene lookup returns CDR1 LNHDA and CDR2 SQIVND (reference sequence). The whole variable domain, filled in from reference TRBV19 and TRBJ2-7, reads DGGITQSPKYLFRKEGQNVTLSCEQNLNHDAMYWYRQDPGQGLRLIYYSQIVNDFQKGDIAEGYSVSREKKESFPLTVTSAQKNPTAFYLCASRGYRDSYYEQYFGPGTRLTVT.

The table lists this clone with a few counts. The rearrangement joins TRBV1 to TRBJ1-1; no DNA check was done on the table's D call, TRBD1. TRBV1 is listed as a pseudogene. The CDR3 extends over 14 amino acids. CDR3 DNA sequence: TGCACCAGCAGCCAAGATCAAGGGGACACTGAAGCTTTCTTT. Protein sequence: CTSSQDQGDTEAFF.

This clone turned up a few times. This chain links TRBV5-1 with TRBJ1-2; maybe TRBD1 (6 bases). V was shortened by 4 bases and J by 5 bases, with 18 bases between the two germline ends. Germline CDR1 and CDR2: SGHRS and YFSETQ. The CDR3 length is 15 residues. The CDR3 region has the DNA TGCGCCAGCAGCCTGGATTATGCAGGGGTTTATGGCTACACCTTC. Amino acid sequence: CASSLDYAGVYGYTF.